The clone carrying this T cell receptor beta chain was picked up many times. No antigen is known for it. Trimming took off 5 bases at V and 5 bases at J, with 13 bases between the two ends. Germline V CDR1 and CDR2: ENHRY, SYGVKD. CDR3 length: 13 amino acids. One entry per CDR3 protein results from TCRdb running MiXCR on the 5' RACE reads. The data contain about 240,000 distinct CDR3 sequences, over 9.5% of them singletons. The data are from a study of CD8 T cells in ankylosing spondylitis. General study findings and limits: There was reportedly significant enrichment of clones that were disease-linked in matched ankylosing spondylitis synovial fluid.

The chain is built from TRBV10-3 and TRBJ2-7, with D uncertain. The receptor was derived from a male donor with ankylosing spondylitis or in good health (not recorded which). Material: blood, either unsorted or a sorted T cell fraction (not recorded which). The CDR3 DNA reads as TGTGCCATCAGTTCCGAGGAAGATGACGAGCAGTACTTC. This codes for CAISSEEDDEQYF.